Reported below is one T cell receptor beta chain. Its target is not known. At one end, the junction sequence differs from germline, possibly due to a read error. The CDR3 is made up of 15 amino acids. Germline-derived CDR1 and CDR2 are SSHAT and FNYEAQ (reference sequence). The record originates from a study of CD8+CD57+ T cells in acquired aplastic anemia. Whole-study findings and limits: A set of twenty-nine CD8+ CDR3 sequences was shared between patients and controls, and these sequences appeared highly expressed in patients.

Selection for sequencing was limited to patients who had shown CD8+CD57+ cell expansion by flow cytometry. The study profiled TCR beta VDJ and CDR3 using genomic DNA as template. MiXCR, run by TCRdb on the reads, gives a single entry per CDR3 protein. The table lists some 120,000 distinct CDR3 sequences, under 60% of them singletons. Sequencing was performed on sorted CD4+, CD8+, or CD8+CD57+ T cells (not recorded which) from PBMCs. The TCR comes from a human donor with aplastic anemia. This sequence joins TRBV7-7 and TRBJ2-1; the match to TRBD1 covers 8 bases. CDR3 sequence (DNA): TGTGCTAGCAGCTTACGTACAGGGGGAAACAGTGAGCAGTTCTTC. Amino acid sequence: CASSLRTGGNSEQFF.